The present T cell receptor (beta chain) was sequenced within a study of blood T cell repertoires in COVID-19. Study in general: COVID-19 samples collected from the United States, Italy and Spain covered acute and convalescent phases. In each case, the material was cDNA or gDNA derived from T cells, B-cell-depleted T cells, or PBMCs.

Per the study methods: Scientists estimated how many nucleated cells there were by amplifying reference gene primers. Method: immunoSEQ multiplex PCR; TCRdb's copy keeps in-frame clones and lacks some. V and J calls and clone size come straight from that table; D and trimming were deduced from the DNA. The data hold approximately 130,000 clones, with approximately 90% observed a single time. This CDR3 has 16 amino acids. J is TRBJ2-4 and V is TRBV21-1; TRBD1 was called by the table and not checked on the DNA. TRBV21-1 is a listed pseudogene. The specimen was peripheral blood. The TCR originated in a human donor in a cohort sampled during active COVID-19. The CDR3 sequence is CASSEQGQVGENIQYF. The CDR3 DNA reads as TGTGCCAGCAGCGAACAGGGACAGGTTGGCGAAAACATTCAGTACTTC.